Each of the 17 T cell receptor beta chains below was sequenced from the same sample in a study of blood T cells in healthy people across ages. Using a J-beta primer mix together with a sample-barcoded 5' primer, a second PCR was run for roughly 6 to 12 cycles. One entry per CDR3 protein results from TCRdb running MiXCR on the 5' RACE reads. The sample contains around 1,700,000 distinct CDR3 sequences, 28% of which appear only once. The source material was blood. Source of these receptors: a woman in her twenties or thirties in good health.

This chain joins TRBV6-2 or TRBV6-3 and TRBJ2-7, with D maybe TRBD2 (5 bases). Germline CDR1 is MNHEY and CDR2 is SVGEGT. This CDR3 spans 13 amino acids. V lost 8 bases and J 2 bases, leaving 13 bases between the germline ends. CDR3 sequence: CASARTGTYEQYF. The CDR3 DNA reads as TGTGCCAGCGCTCGGACGGGAACCTACGAGCAGTACTTC.

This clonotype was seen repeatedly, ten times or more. The CDR3 DNA reads as TGCAGTGCTAGAACTAGCGGGGGGGCTGAAGAGACCCAGTACTTC. Translating gives CSARTSGGAEETQYF. The V and J genes are TRBV20-1 and TRBJ2-5, with TRBD2 identical over 13 bases. This CDR3 is built from 15 residues. V dropped 2 bases and J dropped 3; count of bases not matched to a gene: 3. Looked up from germline, CDR1 is DFQATT and CDR2 is SNEGSKA (reference sequence).

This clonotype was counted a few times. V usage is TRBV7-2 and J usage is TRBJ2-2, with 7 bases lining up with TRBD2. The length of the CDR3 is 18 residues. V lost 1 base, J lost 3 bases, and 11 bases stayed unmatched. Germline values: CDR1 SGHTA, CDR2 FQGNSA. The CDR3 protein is CASSLGWITAGDTGELFF. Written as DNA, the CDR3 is TGTGCCAGCAGCTTAGGTTGGATTACGGCGGGAGACACCGGGGAGCTGTTTTTT.

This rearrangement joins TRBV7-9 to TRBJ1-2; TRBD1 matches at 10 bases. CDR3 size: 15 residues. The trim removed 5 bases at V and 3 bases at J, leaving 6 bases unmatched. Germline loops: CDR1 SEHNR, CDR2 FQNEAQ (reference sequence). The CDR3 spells CASSPAGTGDYGYTF. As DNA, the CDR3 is TGTGCCAGCAGCCCCGCCGGGACAGGGGACTATGGCTACACCTTC.

CDR3 amino acids: CASSLVPGTNSPLHF. The CDR3 nucleotides read TGTGCCAGCAGCTTAGTCCCAGGGACTAATTCACCCCTCCACTTT. V usage is TRBV7-2 and J usage is TRBJ1-6, with a weak D call TRBD1 (5 bases). The V gene lost 1 base and the J gene lost 6 bases, with 10 bases spanning the gap. The germline CDR1 and CDR2 sequences are SGHTA and FQGNSA. The CDR3 consists of 15 residues.

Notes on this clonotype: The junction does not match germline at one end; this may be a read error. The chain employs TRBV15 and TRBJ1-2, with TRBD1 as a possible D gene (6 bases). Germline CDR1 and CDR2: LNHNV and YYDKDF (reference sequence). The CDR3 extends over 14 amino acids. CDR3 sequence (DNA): TGTGCCACCAGCAGGGACGGGGGGCTAGATGGCTTCACCTTC. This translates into CATSRDGGLDGFTF.

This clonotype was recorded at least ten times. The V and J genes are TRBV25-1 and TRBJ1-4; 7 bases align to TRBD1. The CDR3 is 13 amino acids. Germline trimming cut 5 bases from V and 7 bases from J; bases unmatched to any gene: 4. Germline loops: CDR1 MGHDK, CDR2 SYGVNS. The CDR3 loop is CASSKGQPEKLFF. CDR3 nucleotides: TGTGCCAGCAGTAAGGGACAGCCTGAAAAACTGTTTTTT.

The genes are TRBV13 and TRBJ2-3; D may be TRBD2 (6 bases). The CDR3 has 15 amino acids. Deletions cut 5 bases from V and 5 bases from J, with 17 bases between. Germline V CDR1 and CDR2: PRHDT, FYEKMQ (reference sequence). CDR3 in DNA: TGTGCCAGCAGCCTGGGTATGGGGAGGCGAGATACGCAGTATTTT. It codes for CASSLGMGRRDTQYF.

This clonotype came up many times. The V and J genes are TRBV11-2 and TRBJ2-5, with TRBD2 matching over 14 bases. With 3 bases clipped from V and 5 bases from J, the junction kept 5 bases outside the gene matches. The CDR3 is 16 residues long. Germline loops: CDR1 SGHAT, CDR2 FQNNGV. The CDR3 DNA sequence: TGTGCCAGCAGCTTGACTAGCGGGAGGGCCGGTGAGACCCAGTACTTC. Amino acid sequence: CASSLTSGRAGETQYF.

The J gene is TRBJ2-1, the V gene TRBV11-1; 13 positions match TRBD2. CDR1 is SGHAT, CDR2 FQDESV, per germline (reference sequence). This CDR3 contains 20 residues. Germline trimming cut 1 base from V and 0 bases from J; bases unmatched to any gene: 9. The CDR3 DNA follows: TGTGCCAGCAGCTTAGTTAACGGGACTAGCGGGGAGAGCTCCTACAATGAGCAGTTCTTC. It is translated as CASSLVNGTSGESSYNEQFF.

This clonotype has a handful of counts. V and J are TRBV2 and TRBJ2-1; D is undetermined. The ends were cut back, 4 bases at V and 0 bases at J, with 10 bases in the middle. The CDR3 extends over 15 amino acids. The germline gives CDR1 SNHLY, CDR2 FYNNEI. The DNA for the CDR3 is TGTGCCAGCAGTGGGTCGCAGAGCTCCTACAATGAGCAGTTCTTC. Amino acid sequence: CASSGSQSSYNEQFF.

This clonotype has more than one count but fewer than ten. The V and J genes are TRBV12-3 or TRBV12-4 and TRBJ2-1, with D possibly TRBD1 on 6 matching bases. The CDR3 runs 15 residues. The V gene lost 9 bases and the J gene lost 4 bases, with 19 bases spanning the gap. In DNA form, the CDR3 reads TGTGCCAGTACCCAAACAGGGAGAGGGTACAATGAGCAGTTCTTC. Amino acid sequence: CASTQTGRGYNEQFF.

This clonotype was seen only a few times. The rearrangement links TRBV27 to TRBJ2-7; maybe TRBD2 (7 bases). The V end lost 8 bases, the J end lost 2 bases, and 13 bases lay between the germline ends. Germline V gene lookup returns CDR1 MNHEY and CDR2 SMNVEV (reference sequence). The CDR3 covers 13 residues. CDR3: CASRGAPTYEQYF. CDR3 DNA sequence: TGTGCCAGCCGGGGGGCACCTACCTACGAGCAGTACTTC.

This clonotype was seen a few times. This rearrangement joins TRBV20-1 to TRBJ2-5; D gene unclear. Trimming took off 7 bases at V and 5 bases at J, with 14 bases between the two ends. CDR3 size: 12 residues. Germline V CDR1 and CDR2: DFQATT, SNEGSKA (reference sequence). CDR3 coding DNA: TGCAGTGTCTATGCTAGTACCGAGACCCAGTACTTC. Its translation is CSVYASTETQYF.

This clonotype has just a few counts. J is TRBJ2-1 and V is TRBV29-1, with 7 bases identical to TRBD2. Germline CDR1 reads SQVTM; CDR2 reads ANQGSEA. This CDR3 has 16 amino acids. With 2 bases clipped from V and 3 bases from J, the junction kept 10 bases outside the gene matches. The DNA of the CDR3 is TGCAGCGTTGAAATGGGGAGGGGTAGGGGCTACAATGAGCAGTTCTTC. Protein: CSVEMGRGRGYNEQFF.

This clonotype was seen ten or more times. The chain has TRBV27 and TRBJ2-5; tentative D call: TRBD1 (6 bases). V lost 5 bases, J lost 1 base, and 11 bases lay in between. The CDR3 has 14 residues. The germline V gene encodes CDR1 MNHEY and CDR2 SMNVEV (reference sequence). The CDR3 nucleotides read TGTGCCAGCAGTCCCCTGGACAGCCAAGAGACCCAGTACTTC. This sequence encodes CASSPLDSQETQYF.

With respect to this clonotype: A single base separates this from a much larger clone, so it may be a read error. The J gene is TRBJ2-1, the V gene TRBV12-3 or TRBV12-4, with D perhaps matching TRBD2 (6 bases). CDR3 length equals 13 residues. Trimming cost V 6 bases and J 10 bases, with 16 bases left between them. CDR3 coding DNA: TGTGCCAGCAGCCTGACTAGAAACTACGAGCAGTTCTTC. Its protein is CASSLTRNYEQFF.